This T cell receptor (beta chain) was documented in a study of control samples from healthy donors and cancer patients. TCRdb's table, derived via immunoSEQ multiplex PCR, lists solely in-frame clones and lacks some. Counted here are roughly 98,000 clones, approximately 93% occurring once; the ten biggest clones make up around 8.2%. Trimming at V came to 3 bases and at J to 4 bases, leaving 11 bases not matched to a gene. The CDR3 is 16 amino acids. Germline CDR1 and CDR2: GTSNPN and SVGIG (reference sequence). This receptor was identified in a man younger than 30 in good health. Sample: blood. The chain recombines TRBV30 with TRBJ2-1; the match to TRBD2 covers 8 bases. The CDR3 coding sequence is TGTGCCTGGAGGCGAATAGCGGGGCCGGGTTACAATGAGCAGTTCTTC. It translates to CAWRRIAGPGYNEQFF.